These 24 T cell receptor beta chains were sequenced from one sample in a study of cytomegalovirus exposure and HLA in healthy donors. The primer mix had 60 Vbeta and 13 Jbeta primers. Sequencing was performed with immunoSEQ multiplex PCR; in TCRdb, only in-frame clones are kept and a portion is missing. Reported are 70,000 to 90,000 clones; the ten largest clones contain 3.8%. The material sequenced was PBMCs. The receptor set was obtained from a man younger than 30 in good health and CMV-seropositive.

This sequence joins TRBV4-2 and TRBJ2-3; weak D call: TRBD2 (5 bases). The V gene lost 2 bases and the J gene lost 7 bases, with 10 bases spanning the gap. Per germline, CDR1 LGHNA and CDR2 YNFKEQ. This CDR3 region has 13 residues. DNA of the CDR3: TGTGCCAGCAGCCAATGGACCGGGAATACGCAGTATTTT. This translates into CASSQWTGNTQYF.

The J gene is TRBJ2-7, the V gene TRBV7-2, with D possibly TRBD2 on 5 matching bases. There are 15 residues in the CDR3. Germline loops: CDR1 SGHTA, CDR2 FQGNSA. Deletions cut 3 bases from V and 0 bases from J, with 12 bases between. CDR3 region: CASSLAGVSSYEQYF. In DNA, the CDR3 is TGTGCCAGCAGCTTGGCGGGTGTGAGCTCCTACGAGCAGTACTTC.

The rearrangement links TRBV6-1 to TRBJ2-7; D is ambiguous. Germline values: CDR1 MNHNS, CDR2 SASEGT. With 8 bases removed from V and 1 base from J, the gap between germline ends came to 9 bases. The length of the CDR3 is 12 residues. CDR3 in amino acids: CASGHLSYEQYF. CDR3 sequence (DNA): TGTGCCAGCGGTCACTTGTCCTACGAGCAGTACTTC.

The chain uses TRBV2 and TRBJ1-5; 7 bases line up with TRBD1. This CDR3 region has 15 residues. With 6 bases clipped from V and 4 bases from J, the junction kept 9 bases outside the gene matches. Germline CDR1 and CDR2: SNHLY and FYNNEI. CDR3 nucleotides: TGTGCCAGCAGCGCCGGGACAGAACTAAATCAGCCCCAGCATTTT. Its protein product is CASSAGTELNQPQHF.

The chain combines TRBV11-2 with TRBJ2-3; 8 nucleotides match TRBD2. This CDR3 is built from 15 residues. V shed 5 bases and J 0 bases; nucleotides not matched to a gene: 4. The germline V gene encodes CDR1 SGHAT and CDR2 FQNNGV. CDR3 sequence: CASSPRGGSTDTQYF. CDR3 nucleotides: TGTGCCAGCAGCCCACGGGGGGGGAGCACAGATACGCAGTATTTT.

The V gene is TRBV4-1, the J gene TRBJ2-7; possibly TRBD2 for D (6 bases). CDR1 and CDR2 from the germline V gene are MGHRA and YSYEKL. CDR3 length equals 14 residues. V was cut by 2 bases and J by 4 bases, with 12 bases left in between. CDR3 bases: TGCGCCAGCAGCCAATCCGGGGGTCAATACGAGCAGTACTTC. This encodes CASSQSGGQYEQYF.

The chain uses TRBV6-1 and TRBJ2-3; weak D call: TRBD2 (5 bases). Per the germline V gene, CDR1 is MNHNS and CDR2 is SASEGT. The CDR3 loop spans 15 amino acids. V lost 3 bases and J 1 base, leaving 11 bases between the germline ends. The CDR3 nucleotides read TGTGCCAGCAGTGAGGGCGTCGGGGGCACAGATACGCAGTATTTT. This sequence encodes CASSEGVGGTDTQYF.

The CDR3 nucleotides read TGTGCCAGTACAGGGGTGGGAAACACCATATATTTT. It is translated as CASTGVGNTIYF. The chain is built from TRBV28 and TRBJ1-3; 7 bases match TRBD1. V shed 9 bases and J 4 bases; nucleotides not matched to a gene: 3. The CDR3 spans 12 residues. Germline V gives CDR1 MDHEN, CDR2 SYDVKM.

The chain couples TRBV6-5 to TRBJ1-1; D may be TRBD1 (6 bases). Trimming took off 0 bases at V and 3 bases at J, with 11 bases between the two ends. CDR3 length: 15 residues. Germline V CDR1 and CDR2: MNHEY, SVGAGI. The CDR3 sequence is CASSYSWEGDTEAFF. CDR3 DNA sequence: TGTGCCAGCAGTTACTCGTGGGAGGGGGACACTGAAGCTTTCTTT.

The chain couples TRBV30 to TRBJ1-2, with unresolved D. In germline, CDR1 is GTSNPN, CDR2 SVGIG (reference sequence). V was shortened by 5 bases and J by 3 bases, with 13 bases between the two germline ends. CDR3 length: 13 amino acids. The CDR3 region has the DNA TGTGCCTGGGCCCCCGTAACGGACTATGGCTACACCTTC. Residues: CAWAPVTDYGYTF.

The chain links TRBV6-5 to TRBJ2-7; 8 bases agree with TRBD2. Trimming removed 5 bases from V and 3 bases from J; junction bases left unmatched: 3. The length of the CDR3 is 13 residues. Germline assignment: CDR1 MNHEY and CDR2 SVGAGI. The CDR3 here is CASSTTSGYEQYF. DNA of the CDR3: TGTGCCAGCAGTACCACTAGCGGCTACGAGCAGTACTTC.

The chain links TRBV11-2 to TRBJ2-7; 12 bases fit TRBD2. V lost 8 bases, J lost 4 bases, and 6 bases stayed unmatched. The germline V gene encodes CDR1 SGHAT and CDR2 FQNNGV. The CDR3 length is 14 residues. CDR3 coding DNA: TGTGCCAGCGGTCTAGCGGGAGGGCTGTACGAGCAGTACTTC. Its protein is CASGLAGGLYEQYF.

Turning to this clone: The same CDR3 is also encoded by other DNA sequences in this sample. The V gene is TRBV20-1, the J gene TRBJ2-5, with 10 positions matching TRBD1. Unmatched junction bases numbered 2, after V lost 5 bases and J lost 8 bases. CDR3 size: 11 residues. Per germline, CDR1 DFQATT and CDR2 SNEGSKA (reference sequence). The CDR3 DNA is TGCAGTGCTCGGGACAGGGGAACCCAGTACTTC. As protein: CSARDRGTQYF.

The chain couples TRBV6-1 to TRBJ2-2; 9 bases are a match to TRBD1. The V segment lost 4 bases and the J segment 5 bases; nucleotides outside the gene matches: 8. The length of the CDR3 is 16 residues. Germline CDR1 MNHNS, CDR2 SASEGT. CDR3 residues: CASSGGTGSITGELFF. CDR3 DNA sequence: TGTGCCAGCAGTGGGGGGACAGGGTCGATAACCGGGGAGCTGTTTTTT.

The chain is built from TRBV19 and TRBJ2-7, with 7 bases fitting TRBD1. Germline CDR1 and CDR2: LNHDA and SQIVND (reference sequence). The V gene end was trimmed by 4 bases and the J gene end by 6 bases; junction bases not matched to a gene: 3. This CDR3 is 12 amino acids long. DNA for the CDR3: TGTGCCAGTAGTAACGACAGGGTCGAGCAGTACTTC. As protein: CASSNDRVEQYF.

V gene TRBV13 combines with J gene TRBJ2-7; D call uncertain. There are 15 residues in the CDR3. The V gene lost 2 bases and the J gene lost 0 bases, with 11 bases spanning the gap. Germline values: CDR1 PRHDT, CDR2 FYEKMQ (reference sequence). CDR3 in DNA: TGTGCCAGCAGCTTAACGCCGCGTACCTCCTACGAGCAGTACTTC. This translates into CASSLTPRTSYEQYF.

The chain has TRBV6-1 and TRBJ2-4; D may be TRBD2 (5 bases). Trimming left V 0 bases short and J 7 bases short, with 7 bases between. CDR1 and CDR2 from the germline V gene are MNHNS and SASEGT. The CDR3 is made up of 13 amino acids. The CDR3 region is CASSEAPGNIQYF. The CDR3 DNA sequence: TGTGCCAGCAGTGAAGCTCCGGGGAACATTCAGTACTTC.

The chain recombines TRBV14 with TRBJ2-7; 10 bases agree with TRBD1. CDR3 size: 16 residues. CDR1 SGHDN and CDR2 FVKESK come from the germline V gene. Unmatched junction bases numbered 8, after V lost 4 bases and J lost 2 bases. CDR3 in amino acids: CASSLLRDRGTYEQYF. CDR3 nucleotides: TGTGCCAGCAGCCTCCTTCGGGACAGGGGAACCTACGAGCAGTACTTC.

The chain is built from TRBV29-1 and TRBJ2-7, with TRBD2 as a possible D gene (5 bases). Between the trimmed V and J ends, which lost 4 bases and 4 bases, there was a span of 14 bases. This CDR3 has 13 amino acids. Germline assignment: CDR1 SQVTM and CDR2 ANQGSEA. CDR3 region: CSVGPGISYEQYF. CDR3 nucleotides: TGCAGCGTTGGACCCGGGATTTCGTACGAGCAGTACTTC.

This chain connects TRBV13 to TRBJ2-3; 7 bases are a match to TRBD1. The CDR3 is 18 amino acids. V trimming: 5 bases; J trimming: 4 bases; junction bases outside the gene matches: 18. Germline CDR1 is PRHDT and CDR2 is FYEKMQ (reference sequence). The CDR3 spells CASSVGATGHSRADTQYF. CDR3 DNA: TGTGCCAGCAGCGTTGGTGCGACAGGGCATTCTCGTGCAGATACGCAGTATTTT. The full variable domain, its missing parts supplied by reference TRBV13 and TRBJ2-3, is AAGVIQSPRHLIKEKRETATLKCYPIPRHDTVYWYQQGPGQDPQFLISFYEKMQSDKGSIPDRFSAQQFSDYHSELNMSSLELGDSALYFCASSVGATGHSRADTQYFGPGTRLTVL.

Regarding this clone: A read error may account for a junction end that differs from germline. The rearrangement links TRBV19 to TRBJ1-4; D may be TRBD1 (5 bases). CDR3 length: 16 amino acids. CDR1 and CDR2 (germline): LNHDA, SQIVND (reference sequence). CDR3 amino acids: CASSILTDTTNEKLFF. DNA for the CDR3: TGTGCCAGTAGTATACTGACGGACACAACGAATGAAAAACTGTTTTTT.

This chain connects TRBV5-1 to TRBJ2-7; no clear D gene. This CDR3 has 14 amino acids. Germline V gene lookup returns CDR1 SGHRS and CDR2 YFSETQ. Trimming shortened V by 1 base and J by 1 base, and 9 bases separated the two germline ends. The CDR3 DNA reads TGCGCCAGCAGCTTGTGGCAGGTTTCCTACGAGCAGTACTTC. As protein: CASSLWQVSYEQYF.

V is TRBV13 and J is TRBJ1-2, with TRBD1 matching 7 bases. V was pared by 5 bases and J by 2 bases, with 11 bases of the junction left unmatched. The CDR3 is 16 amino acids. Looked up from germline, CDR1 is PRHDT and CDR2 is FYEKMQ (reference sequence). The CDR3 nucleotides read TGTGCCAGCAGCCCGGACAGGCTAGGACTAAACTATGGCTACACCTTC. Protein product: CASSPDRLGLNYGYTF.

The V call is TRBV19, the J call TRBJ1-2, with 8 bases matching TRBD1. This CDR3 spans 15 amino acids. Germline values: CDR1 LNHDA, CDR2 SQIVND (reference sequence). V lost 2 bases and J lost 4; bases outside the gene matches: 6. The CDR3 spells CASSISGTGIYGYTF. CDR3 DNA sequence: TGTGCCAGTAGTATATCCGGGACAGGCATCTATGGCTACACCTTC.